One sample yielded the 27 T cell receptor beta chains listed below, sequenced in a study of technical replicates of blood from several donors. Repertoires were generated with immunoSEQ multiplex PCR, while TCRdb's copy carries only in-frame clones and drops some. The table records about 95,000 clones, 85% to 95% of them present only once. The sample was T cells isolated from PBMCs. The receptors originated from a human donor in good health.

The rearrangement links TRBV5-1 to TRBJ2-3; 12 nucleotides agree with TRBD2. J was trimmed by 1 base and V by 3 bases; bases with no gene match: 9. This CDR3 contains 18 residues. Germline loops: CDR1 SGHRS, CDR2 YFSETQ. The CDR3 DNA sequence: TGCGCCAGCAGCTCCCTTACTAGCGGGAGGTTTGGCACAGATACGCAGTATTTT. This translates into CASSSLTSGRFGTDTQYF.

The chain recombines TRBV18 with TRBJ2-7; D might be TRBD1 (6 bases). CDR3 length equals 14 residues. The V end lost 5 bases, the J end lost 0 bases, and 11 bases lay between the germline ends. Germline-derived CDR1 and CDR2 are KGHSH and LQKENI. The CDR3 sequence: CASSDRTASYEQYF. As DNA, the CDR3 is TGTGCCAGCTCAGACAGGACAGCCTCCTACGAGCAGTACTTC.

The chain couples TRBV6-1 to TRBJ2-3; TRBD2 matches at 7 bases. This CDR3 region has 15 residues. CDR1 and CDR2 from the germline V gene are MNHNS and SASEGT. The trim removed 4 bases at V and 2 bases at J, leaving 6 bases unmatched. The CDR3 is CASSVGLLYTDTQYF. DNA of the CDR3: TGTGCCAGCAGTGTGGGACTACTCTACACAGATACGCAGTATTTT.

This rearrangement joins TRBV19 to TRBJ2-5; 10 positions agree with TRBD2. This CDR3 spans 15 amino acids. CDR1 and CDR2 from the germline V gene are LNHDA and SQIVND (reference sequence). With 6 bases clipped from V and 3 bases from J, the junction kept 7 bases outside the gene matches. The CDR3 DNA follows: TGTGCCAGTAGCCCTAGCGGGAGTCATAAAGAGACCCAGTACTTC. Translating gives CASSPSGSHKETQYF.

The genes are TRBV7-2 and TRBJ2-2; D call uncertain. Looked up from germline, CDR1 is SGHTA and CDR2 is FQGNSA. Trimming shortened V by 0 bases and J by 6 bases, and 5 bases separated the two germline ends. CDR3 size: 13 residues. This CDR3 reads CASSLALSGELFF. The CDR3 DNA reads TGTGCCAGCAGCTTAGCTCTATCCGGGGAGCTGTTTTTT.

This chain links TRBV7-9 with TRBJ2-1; 7 bases map to TRBD2. Germline values: CDR1 SEHNR, CDR2 FQNEAQ (reference sequence). The CDR3 extends over 15 amino acids. V lost 5 bases to trimming and J lost 10 bases; unmatched junction nucleotides: 14. The CDR3 nucleotides are TGTGCCAGCAGCCCTTGGGGGGGGAACCTTTTCGAGCAGTTCTTC. This encodes CASSPWGGNLFEQFF.

In DNA form, the CDR3 reads TGTGCCAGCAGCAAAGTGGACTGTTTCTGTAAGCAGTACTTC. This sequence encodes CASSKVDCFCKQYF. The rearrangement uses TRBV21-1 and TRBJ2-7; no DNA check was done on the table's D call, TRBD2. TRBV21-1 is flagged as a pseudogene. This CDR3 is 14 amino acids long.

The genes are TRBV19 and TRBJ2-1; 12 bases match TRBD2. This CDR3 spans 14 amino acids. J lost 6 bases, V lost 5 bases, and 2 bases had no gene match. Germline CDR1 is LNHDA and CDR2 is SQIVND (reference sequence). CDR3 coding DNA: TGTGCCAGTAGTCTGACTAGCGGGAGCAATGAGCAGTTCTTC. Its translation is CASSLTSGSNEQFF.

This clone was seen once. One junction end disagrees with the germline gene, perhaps due to a read error. The genes are TRBV25-1 and TRBJ2-7, with D perhaps matching TRBD1 (6 bases). The CDR3 totals 13 residues. Germline CDR1 is MGHDK and CDR2 is SYGVNS. The CDR3 nucleotides are TGTGCCAGCAGTGGCCCCGGGACACCTCCGTCCAGTTTC. Protein product: CASSGPGTPPSSF.

This chain links TRBV11-2 with TRBJ2-3, with 7 bases that match TRBD2. V shed 5 bases, J shed 1 base, and the junction held 3 bases outside the gene matches. CDR3 size: 14 residues. The germline CDR1 and CDR2 sequences are SGHAT and FQNNGV. The CDR3 protein is CASSGGDGTDTQYF. DNA of the CDR3: TGTGCCAGCAGCGGGGGGGATGGCACAGATACGCAGTATTTT. Combining the CDR3 with reference TRBV11-2 and TRBJ2-3 gives the whole variable domain EAGVAQSPRYKIIEKRQSVAFWCNPISGHATLYWYQQILGQGPKLLIQFQNNGVVDDSQLPKDRFSAERLKGVDSTLKIQPAKLEDSAVYLCASSGGDGTDTQYFGPGTRLTVL.

The V gene is TRBV10-1, the J gene TRBJ2-1, with unresolved D. Per the germline V gene, CDR1 is WNHNN and CDR2 is SYGVQD (reference sequence). The V and J ends lost 1 base and 9 bases respectively, with 13 bases between them. There are 14 residues in the CDR3. The CDR3 sequence is CASSEYPTRAEQFF. The CDR3 coding sequence is TGCGCCAGCAGTGAGTATCCGACACGAGCTGAGCAGTTCTTC.

This sequence joins TRBV5-1 and TRBJ2-2, with 9 bases fitting TRBD2. Germline lookup yields CDR1 SGHRS and CDR2 YFSETQ. The CDR3 runs 17 residues. V shed 4 bases and J 1 base; nucleotides not matched to a gene: 8. The CDR3 sequence is CASSPPTSGENTGELFF. CDR3 in DNA: TGCGCCAGCAGCCCGCCGACTAGCGGAGAGAACACCGGGGAGCTGTTTTTT.

The J gene is TRBJ2-1, the V gene TRBV7-9; 8 bases match TRBD1. Trimming took 5 bases from V and 6 from J; bases not matched to a gene: 12. The CDR3 spans 16 residues. The germline V gene encodes CDR1 SEHNR and CDR2 FQNEAQ (reference sequence). Here the CDR3 reads CASSQGAGNFPNEQFF. DNA of the CDR3: TGTGCCAGCAGCCAGGGGGCGGGAAATTTTCCCAATGAGCAGTTCTTC.

The table lists this clone with a count of one. The DNA for the CDR3 is TGTGCCAGCAGCCAAGTGAGGGAGCAGAATGAGCAGTTCTTC. Translation gives CASSQVREQNEQFF. The chain uses TRBV4-2 and TRBJ2-1; possibly TRBD2 for D (5 bases). There are 14 residues in the CDR3. V dropped 1 base and J dropped 7 bases, with 11 bases sitting between them. Germline CDR1 is LGHNA and CDR2 is YNFKEQ.

This clone was counted once. The chain carries TRBV19 and TRBJ1-4; D ambiguous. Germline V CDR1 and CDR2: LNHDA, SQIVND (reference sequence). The CDR3 is 12 residues long. V dropped 3 bases and J dropped 5 bases, with 4 bases sitting between them. CDR3 amino acids: CASSIPNEKLFF. The CDR3 nucleotides are TGTGCCAGTAGTATCCCAAATGAAAAACTGTTTTTT.

This chain joins TRBV6-4 and TRBJ1-2, with TRBD1 matching over 10 bases. The germline gives CDR1 MRHNA, CDR2 SNTAGT. The CDR3 length is 18 residues. V lost 4 bases and J lost 6; bases outside the gene matches: 17. CDR3 in amino acids: CASSAVVRTGGLQDGYTF. For the CDR3, the DNA is TGTGCCAGCAGTGCAGTAGTTCGGACAGGGGGTCTTCAGGATGGCTACACCTTC.

The V call is TRBV7-9, the J call TRBJ1-2, with a weak D call TRBD1 (5 bases). Germline lookup yields CDR1 SEHNR and CDR2 FQNEAQ (reference sequence). The V end was cut by 2 bases, the J end by 4 bases, with 11 bases between. The CDR3 is 14 amino acids. The CDR3 reads CASSLIQGSYGYTF. The CDR3 DNA reads as TGTGCCAGCAGCTTAATCCAGGGAAGCTATGGCTACACCTTC. Supplemented by reference TRBV7-9 and TRBJ1-2, the full variable domain reads DTGVSQNPRHKITKRGQNVTFRCDPISEHNRLYWYRQTLGQGPEFLTYFQNEAQLEKSRLLSDRFSAERPKGSFSTLEIQRTEQGDSAMYLCASSLIQGSYGYTFGSGTRLTVV.

The chain combines TRBV7-2 with TRBJ2-2, with 10 nucleotides matching TRBD1. J gave up 7 bases and V 2 bases, and 13 bases lay outside the gene matches. The CDR3 has 18 amino acids. Germline V gene data show CDR1 as SGHTA and CDR2 as FQGNSA. This chain's CDR3 is CASSLSRDRGRNGGELFF. In nucleotides, the CDR3 is TGTGCCAGCAGCTTAAGCAGAGACAGGGGGCGTAATGGCGGGGAGCTGTTTTTT.

The chain is built from TRBV14 and TRBJ1-1; D gene unclear. Germline V CDR1 and CDR2: SGHDN, FVKESK. The CDR3 sequence is 15 residues long. V was cut by 0 bases and J by 1 base, with 9 bases left in between. DNA of the CDR3: TGTGCCAGCAGCCAAGATCCGGCAGGGAACACTGAAGCTTTCTTT. As protein: CASSQDPAGNTEAFF.

V is TRBV27 and J is TRBJ2-7; D is undetermined. Trimming left V 3 bases short and J 1 base short, with 7 bases between. The germline V gene has CDR1 MNHEY and CDR2 SMNVEV (reference sequence). This CDR3 is 13 amino acids long. CDR3 nucleotides: TGTGCCAGCAGTTTTCGACTTTCCTACGAGCAGTACTTC. This gives the protein CASSFRLSYEQYF.

This sequence joins TRBV10-3 and TRBJ1-1, with 7 nucleotides matching TRBD1. The CDR3 is made up of 16 amino acids. J gave up 6 bases and V 2 bases, and 12 bases lay outside the gene matches. The germline CDR1 and CDR2 sequences are ENHRY and SYGVKD. The CDR3 coding sequence is TGTGCCATCAGTGAGAGCCAGACAGGGAAAGTGGCTGAAGCTTTCTTT. Protein product: CAISESQTGKVAEAFF.

The chain is built from TRBV11-3 and TRBJ1-3; D gene unclear. Trimming removed 7 bases at V and 0 bases at J, with 10 bases between. Germline lookup yields CDR1 SGHNT and CDR2 YENEEA. There are 14 residues in the CDR3. CDR3 sequence reads: CASTPGLSGNTIYF. The DNA for the CDR3 is TGTGCCAGCACTCCCGGACTCTCTGGAAACACCATATATTTT.

The chain employs TRBV15 and TRBJ1-5, with TRBD1 matching over 10 bases. This CDR3 spans 22 amino acids. Trimming took 4 bases from V and 1 from J; bases not matched to a gene: 22. CDR1 LNHNV and CDR2 YYDKDF come from the germline V gene (reference sequence). Here the CDR3 reads CATSTPRIGTGDLYGSNQPQHF. CDR3 DNA: TGTGCCACCAGCACACCAAGAATAGGGACAGGGGATTTATATGGAAGCAATCAGCCCCAGCATTTT.

The chain has TRBV5-6 and TRBJ2-1, with D tentatively TRBD2 (6 bases). Germline lookup yields CDR1 SGHDT and CDR2 YYEEEE. CDR3 size: 18 residues. V lost 4 bases, J lost 0 bases, and 20 bases lay in between. The CDR3 here is CASSLQTRSTFSYNEQFF. The CDR3 DNA is TGTGCCAGCAGCCTACAGACTAGGTCAACCTTCTCCTACAATGAGCAGTTCTTC.

This clone was seen once. The J gene is TRBJ2-1, the V gene TRBV27; a possible D gene is TRBD2 (5 bases). The V and J ends lost 2 bases and 7 bases respectively, with 9 bases between them. The germline V gene has CDR1 MNHEY and CDR2 SMNVEV (reference sequence). This CDR3 has 13 amino acids. CDR3 nucleotide sequence: TGTGCCAGCAGTTTAGGAGGCGGGAATGAGCAGTTCTTC. This sequence encodes CASSLGGGNEQFF.

This clone was counted only a few times. CDR3 nucleotide sequence: TGTGCCAGCTCACCGGCTCAGGGGGCAAAGGATCAGCCCCAGCATTTT. It translates to CASSPAQGAKDQPQHF. The gene calls are TRBV18 and TRBJ1-5; 8 bases match TRBD1. The CDR3 is 16 residues long. CDR1 is KGHSH and CDR2 is LQKENI in the germline V gene. The ends lost 3 bases at V and 5 bases at J; junction bases unmatched: 9.

The chain recombines TRBV19 with TRBJ1-2; no clear D gene. The V gene lost 0 bases and the J gene lost 6 bases, with 5 bases spanning the gap. Germline V gene lookup returns CDR1 LNHDA and CDR2 SQIVND (reference sequence). The CDR3 is 12 residues long. The CDR3, as DNA: TGTGCCAGTAGTATAGACATCCATGGCTACACCTTC. Translation gives CASSIDIHGYTF.